Below are 14 T cell receptor beta chains sequenced from a single sample in a study of shared T cell receptors in the human thymus. Assay used: immunoSEQ multiplex PCR; TCRdb lists only in-frame clones, some missing. The sample lists 640,000 or so clones, over 75% occurring once. These data are also associated with another study on human thymus T cells.

Source material: thymocytes. The receptors stem from a boy in the first two years of life with a congenital heart defect.

Concerning this clone: Other DNA sequences in the same sample also yield this CDR3. Here the CDR3 DNA reads TGCGCCAGCAGCTTGGCAGGGGATTCACCCCTCCACTTT. It translates to CASSLAGDSPLHF. The rearrangement joins TRBV5-1 to TRBJ1-6; possible D gene TRBD1, 6 bases. The CDR3 contains 13 residues. Germline values: CDR1 SGHRS, CDR2 YFSETQ. Deletions cut 0 bases from V and 8 bases from J, with 6 bases between.

The rearrangement uses TRBV14 and TRBJ2-7, with D unresolved. V lost 8 bases, J lost 4 bases, and 6 bases lay in between. Germline-derived CDR1 and CDR2 are SGHDN and FVKESK. This CDR3 contains 10 residues. CDR3 loop: CASPVYEQYF. CDR3 sequence (DNA): TGTGCCAGCCCGGTTTACGAGCAGTACTTC.

The chain uses TRBV10-1 and TRBJ2-4; D might be TRBD2 (6 bases). V lost 5 bases, J lost 14 bases, and 22 bases lay in between. Germline CDR1 WNHNN, CDR2 SYGVQD (reference sequence). The CDR3 totals 14 residues. The chain's CDR3 is CASSPGVAGRSEYF. The CDR3 coding sequence is TGCGCCAGCAGTCCGGGGGTGGCGGGGAGGTCCGAGTACTTC.

The chain is built from TRBV2 and TRBJ1-5; D perhaps matches TRBD1 (6 bases). Per the germline V gene, CDR1 is SNHLY and CDR2 is FYNNEI. This CDR3 contains 15 residues. Trimming pared 5 bases from V and 2 bases from J, leaving 13 bases between. The CDR3 DNA reads TGTGCCAGCAGTAACCGGACAGAACGCAATCAGCCCCAGCATTTT. It encodes CASSNRTERNQPQHF.

V gene TRBV2 combines with J gene TRBJ1-6, with 7 bases fitting TRBD1. Germline V gene sequence: CDR1 SNHLY, CDR2 FYNNEI. CDR3 length equals 16 residues. Germline trimming cut 0 bases from V and 3 bases from J; bases unmatched to any gene: 2. The chain's CDR3 is CASSEAGGFYNSPLHF. Written as DNA, the CDR3 is TGTGCCAGCAGTGAAGCAGGGGGCTTCTATAATTCACCCCTCCACTTT.

The rearrangement joins TRBV30 to TRBJ2-7; possibly TRBD1 for D (6 bases). Germline V lookup: CDR1 GTSNPN, CDR2 SVGIG (reference sequence). The length of the CDR3 is 14 residues. V was shortened by 3 bases and J by 0 bases, with 12 bases between the two germline ends. This CDR3 is CAWSRTADSYEQYF. As DNA, the CDR3 is TGTGCCTGGAGCCGGACAGCCGACTCCTACGAGCAGTACTTC.

The gene calls are TRBV9 and TRBJ2-2; D remains ambiguous. The CDR3 covers 14 residues. Germline V lookup: CDR1 SGDLS, CDR2 YYNGEE. The V end lost 0 bases, the J end lost 6 bases, and 9 bases lay between the germline ends. The CDR3 loop is CASSVATKSGELFF. CDR3 nucleotides: TGTGCCAGCAGCGTAGCTACTAAGTCCGGGGAGCTGTTTTTT.

V and J are TRBV11-2 and TRBJ1-2; the D is unclear. The germline V gene has CDR1 SGHAT and CDR2 FQNNGV. Trimming took 0 bases from V and 4 from J, leaving 18 bases between them. The CDR3 loop spans 17 amino acids. The CDR3 DNA sequence: TGTGCCAGCAGCTTAGATCAGAGGGCCCGGAGGATCTATGGCTACACCTTC. Amino acid sequence: CASSLDQRARRIYGYTF.

This sequence joins TRBV4-2 and TRBJ1-3; the match to TRBD1 covers 7 bases. From germline, CDR1 is LGHNA and CDR2 YNFKEQ. V lost 3 bases and J lost 2; bases outside the gene matches: 25. The CDR3 sequence is 22 residues long. This chain's CDR3 is CASSQGGLGGQNTKSTGNTIYF. Written as DNA, the CDR3 is TGTGCCAGCAGCCAGGGGGGATTGGGGGGACAGAACACCAAGAGTACTGGAAACACCATATATTTT.

This clone was counted a single time. The genes are TRBV18 and TRBJ1-5; the match to TRBD1 covers 9 bases. The germline V gene encodes CDR1 KGHSH and CDR2 LQKENI. J was trimmed by 6 bases and V by 4 bases; bases with no gene match: 10. This CDR3 comprises 16 residues. CDR3 amino acids: CASSQSDRGFRQPQHF. The CDR3 coding sequence is TGTGCCAGCTCACAGTCCGACAGGGGGTTTCGTCAGCCCCAGCATTTT.

The gene calls are TRBV9 and TRBJ1-2; D is unresolved. This CDR3 is built from 12 residues. Trimming stripped 0 bases from V and 8 bases from J, with 8 bases between. Germline CDR1 is SGDLS and CDR2 is YYNGEE. For the CDR3, the DNA is TGTGCCAGCAGCGTAGATGGTAGCGGCTACACCTTC. Translating gives CASSVDGSGYTF.

The V call is TRBV7-9, the J call TRBJ1-6, with 9 bases identical to TRBD1. Trimming at V came to 5 bases and at J to 8 bases, leaving 10 bases not matched to a gene. The CDR3 loop spans 16 amino acids. Germline V lookup: CDR1 SEHNR, CDR2 FQNEAQ (reference sequence). Here the CDR3 DNA reads TGTGCCAGCAGCCAAGGACAGGGGTCAATTTATTCACCCCTCCACTTT. Amino acid sequence: CASSQGQGSIYSPLHF.

The chain employs TRBV9 and TRBJ2-1, with D perhaps TRBD2 (5 bases). This CDR3 has 17 residues. Trimming took 0 bases from V and 6 from J, leaving 19 bases between them. CDR1 SGDLS and CDR2 YYNGEE come from the germline V gene. CDR3 in DNA: TGTGCCAGCAGCGTAGCCTCGGACCTAGCCTCAACCAATGAGCAGTTCTTC. This sequence encodes CASSVASDLASTNEQFF.

The chain is built from TRBV14 and TRBJ2-2, with D possibly matching TRBD2 (6 bases). This CDR3 is built from 17 residues. V was cut by 0 bases and J by 3 bases, with 14 bases left in between. CDR1 is SGHDN and CDR2 is FVKESK in the germline V gene. CDR3 sequence: CASSQDGLAEHTGELFF. The CDR3 coding sequence is TGTGCCAGCAGCCAAGATGGGTTAGCGGAGCACACCGGGGAGCTGTTTTTT.